This T cell receptor beta chain was sequenced in a study of control samples from healthy donors and cancer patients. This CDR3 has 14 residues. The V end lost 2 bases, the J end lost 5 bases, and 12 bases lay between the germline ends. CDR1 is SGHTA, CDR2 FQGNSA, per germline. Here immunoSEQ multiplex PCR was the method, and the copy in TCRdb shows in-frame clones only, minus some. This sample has about 220,000 clones; about 95% occur once, and the top ten carry approximately 1.4%. The chain has TRBV7-2 and TRBJ2-5; D is undetermined. This sequence was found in a man aged 50 to 60 in good health. The sample comprised blood. In DNA form, the CDR3 reads TGTGCCAGCAGCTTACGGAACCGGGCGGAGACCCAGTACTTC. Encoded protein: CASSLRNRAETQYF.